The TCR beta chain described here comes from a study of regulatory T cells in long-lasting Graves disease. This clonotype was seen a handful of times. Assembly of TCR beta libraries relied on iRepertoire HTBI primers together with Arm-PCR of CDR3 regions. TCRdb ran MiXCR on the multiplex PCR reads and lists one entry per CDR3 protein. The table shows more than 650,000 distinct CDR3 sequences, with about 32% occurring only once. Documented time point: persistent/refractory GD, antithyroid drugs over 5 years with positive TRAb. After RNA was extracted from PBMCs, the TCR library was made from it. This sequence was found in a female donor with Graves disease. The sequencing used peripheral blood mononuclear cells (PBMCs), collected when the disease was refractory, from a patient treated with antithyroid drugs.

The CDR3 bases are TGTGCCAGCAGCGATGGGGACAGCTCCTACGAGCAGTACTTC. Its translation: CASSDGDSSYEQYF. The V gene is TRBV9, the J gene TRBJ2-7, with 7 bases that match TRBD1. Germline assignment: CDR1 SGDLS and CDR2 YYNGEE. V gave up 3 bases and J gave up 0 bases; unmatched junction bases: 3. This CDR3 is built from 14 residues.